The source of this T cell receptor beta chain is a study of blood T cell repertoires in COVID-19. The germline V and J ends were trimmed by 0 bases and 6 bases, with 8 bases remaining between them. The CDR3 has 13 amino acids. Germline V gene lookup returns CDR1 LGHNA and CDR2 YSLEER. This clone came up a few times. Authors' methods: Estimation of nucleated cell counts was performed using reference gene primer amplification. TCRdb's copy holds only in-frame clones and misses some; the assay was immunoSEQ multiplex PCR. That table supplies the V and J calls and clone size; D and trimming were determined from the DNA. The repertoire holds 130,000 to 150,000 clones, with around 83% as singletons.

This chain connects TRBV4-3 to TRBJ1-2; no firm D call. The TCR comes from a man aged 55 to 70 with active or convalescent COVID-19. What was sequenced was peripheral blood. CDR3 sequence reads: CASSQEAKHGYTF. The CDR3 nucleotides are TGCGCCAGCAGCCAAGAAGCCAAACATGGCTACACCTTC.